This TCR beta chain was identified in a study of T cells in women clearing cervical HPV infection. Germline assignment: CDR1 SGHNT and CDR2 YENEEA. The CDR3 runs to 13 residues. J was trimmed by 6 bases and V by 3 bases; bases with no gene match: 3. Some clones are missing from TCRdb's copy, which holds only in-frame ones; the method was immunoSEQ multiplex PCR. This sample's clone table lists about 35,000 clones. With respect to this clone: The read stops 3 residues short of the end of the CDR3; the missing end is completed from the germline J gene.

Specimen: blood buffy coat. The clonotype originates from a woman between 18 and 70 years old with a cervical HPV16 infection that either progressed to CIN3+ or cleared (not recorded which). This chain uses TRBV11-3 with TRBJ2-7; 9 bases line up with TRBD2. CDR3 loop: CASSFSGSSEQYF. The part of the CDR3 DNA that was read is TGTGCCAGCAGCTTTAGCGGGAGCAGCGAG. The whole variable domain, filled in from reference TRBV11-3 and TRBJ2-7, reads EAGVVQSPRYKIIEKKQPVAFWCNPISGHNTLYWYLQNLGQGPELLIRYENEEAVDDSQLPKDRFSAERLKGVDSTLKIQPAELGDSAVYLCASSFSGSSEQYFGPGTRLTVT.